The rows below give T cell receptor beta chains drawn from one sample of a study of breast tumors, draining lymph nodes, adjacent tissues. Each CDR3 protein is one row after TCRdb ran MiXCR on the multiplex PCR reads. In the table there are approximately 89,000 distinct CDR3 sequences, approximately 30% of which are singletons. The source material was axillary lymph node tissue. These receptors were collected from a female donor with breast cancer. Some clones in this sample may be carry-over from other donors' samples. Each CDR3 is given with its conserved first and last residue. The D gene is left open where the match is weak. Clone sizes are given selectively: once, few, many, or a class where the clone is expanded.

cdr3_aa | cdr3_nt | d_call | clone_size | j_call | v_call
CAWSPGLVSAGELFF | TGTGCCTGGAGTCCGGGACTAGTTTCTGCCGGGGAGCTGTTTTTT | TRBD2 | many | TRBJ2-2 | TRBV30
CASSDQTGFSPGANVLTF | TGTGCCAGCAGCGACCAAACAGGGTTTAGTCCTGGGGCCAACGTCCTGACTTTC | NA | NA | TRBJ2-6 | TRBV3-1
CASSLTGVGYTF | TGCGCCAGCAGCTTGACAGGGGTTGGCTACACCTTC | TRBD1 | few | TRBJ1-2 | TRBV5-1
CASSIGTGDGYTF | TGTGCCAGTAGTATCGGGACAGGGGATGGCTACACCTTC | TRBD1 | many | TRBJ1-2 | TRBV19
CASRGSGTTYEQYF | TGTGCCAGCAGGGGTAGCGGGACGACCTACGAGCAGTACTTC | TRBD2 | many | TRBJ2-7 | TRBV14
CASSQTTGVVVTQYF | TGTGCCAGCAGCCAGACGACAGGGGTGGTCGTGACCCAGTACTTC | TRBD1 | few | TRBJ2-5 | TRBV6-5
CASSQRLATSGELFF | TGTGCCAGCAGCCAGCGGTTGGCGACTAGCGGGGAGCTGTTTTTT | NA | once | TRBJ2-2 | TRBV14
CASSIMDSNTGELFF | TGTGCCAGTAGTATCATGGACTCAAACACCGGGGAGCTGTTTTTT | NA | many | TRBJ2-2 | TRBV19
CSARDQGGGSTNEKLFF | TGCAGTGCTAGAGATCAAGGGGGGGGATCAACTAATGAAAAACTGTTTTTT | NA | many | TRBJ1-4 | TRBV20-1
CASSLVGTAFSGANVLTF | TGTGCCAGCAGCTTAGTCGGGACGGCCTTCTCTGGGGCCAACGTCCTGACTTTC | NA | many | TRBJ2-6 | TRBV11-1
CASSLRLRTSGRNWGSYNEQFF | TGTGCCAGCAGCTTAAGACTTAGGACTAGCGGGAGGAATTGGGGCTCCTACAATGAGCAGTTCTTC | TRBD2 | many | TRBJ2-1 | TRBV7-8
CASSPDRNTGELFF | TGTGCCAGCAGCCCCGACAGAAACACCGGGGAGCTGTTTTTT | NA | many | TRBJ2-2 | TRBV7-3
CASSQDRAPTGMTTEAFF | TGTGCCAGCAGCCAAGATCGAGCCCCAACAGGGATGACCACTGAAGCTTTCTTT | NA | NA | TRBJ1-1 | TRBV14
CSVVPGTGVYNEKLFF | TGCAGCGTTGTACCCGGGACAGGGGTCTACAATGAAAAACTGTTTTTT | TRBD1 | NA | TRBJ1-4 | TRBV29-1
CASSPGTPYNEQYF | TGTGCCAGCAGCCCAGGGACGCCTTACAACGAGCAGTACTTC | NA | NA | TRBJ2-7 | TRBV7-3
CSASRKAPYAYTF | TGCAGTGCTAGCCGCAAAGCTCCTTACGCCTACACCTTC | NA | NA | TRBJ1-2 | TRBV20-1
CASSFLGQGADGYTF | TGTGCCAGCAGCTTCCTCGGACAGGGGGCTGATGGCTACACCTTC | TRBD1 | NA | TRBJ1-2 | TRBV7-9
CSVGGQVGQPQHF | TGCAGCGTTGGGGGACAAGTTGGGCAGCCCCAGCATTTT | NA | few | TRBJ1-5 | TRBV29-1
CASIHGSEMGYTF | TGTGCCAGCATTCACGGTTCAGAGATGGGCTACACCTTC | NA | NA | TRBJ1-2 | TRBV12-3/TRBV12-4
CASSVGQRGNIQYF | TGTGCCAGCAGCGTAGGACAGAGGGGGAACATTCAGTACTTC | NA | many | TRBJ2-4 | TRBV9
CASSVEGGREPQHF | TGTGCCAGCAGCGTAGAAGGGGGTAGGGAGCCCCAGCATTTT | NA | many | TRBJ1-5 | TRBV9
CASSRTGDYGYTF | TGTGCCAGCTCACGGACAGGAGACTATGGCTACACCTTC | TRBD1 | many | TRBJ1-2 | TRBV18
CASSLTSGKYEQYF | TGTGCCAGCAGCTTGACTAGCGGGAAGTACGAGCAGTACTTC | TRBD2 | many | TRBJ2-7 | TRBV3-1
CASSINSHSALHF | TGTGCCAGTAGTATAAACAGCCATTCAGCCCTCCACTTT | NA | medium-sized | TRBJ1-6 | TRBV19
CATSDSGTDTQYF | TGTGCCACCAGTGATTCCGGGACAGATACGCAGTATTTT | NA | many | TRBJ2-3 | TRBV24-1
CASSQNEKLFF | TGTGCCAGCAGCCAGAACGAAAAACTGTTTTTT | NA | many | TRBJ1-4 | TRBV28
CASSPSGTGQVDGYTF | TGTGCCAGCAGTCCGTCGGGGACAGGGCAAGTGGATGGCTACACCTTC | TRBD1 | many | TRBJ1-2 | TRBV28
CSARKDRGVSEAFF | TGCAGTGCTAGGAAGGACAGGGGGGTCTCTGAAGCTTTCTTT | TRBD1 | many | TRBJ1-1 | TRBV20-1
CASSLAMTSNEQFF | TGTGCCAGCAGCTTAGCGATGACCAGCAATGAGCAGTTCTTC | NA | many | TRBJ2-1 | TRBV7-9
CSATRLAGPGGQETQHF | TGCAGTGCTACCAGACTAGCGGGACCGGGGGGTCAAGAGACCCAGCATTTT | NA | NA | TRBJ1-5 | TRBV20-1
CASTTAGAMFGEQYF | TGTGCCAGCACCACAGCAGGGGCCATGTTTGGCGAGCAGTACTTC | NA | many | TRBJ2-7 | TRBV7-2
CSANRGNQPQHF | TGCAGTGCTAACAGAGGGAATCAGCCCCAGCATTTT | NA | many | TRBJ1-5 | TRBV20-1
CSADPLAVGQETQYF | TGCAGTGCTGATCCACTAGCGGTTGGGCAAGAGACCCAGTACTTC | TRBD2 | NA | TRBJ2-5 | TRBV20-1
CASSLGRGGSTYNSPLHF | TGTGCCAGCAGTTTGGGCCGGGGGGGGAGTACCTATAATTCACCCCTCCACTTT | NA | many | TRBJ1-6 | TRBV28
CASTAVRGRDEQFF | TGTGCCAGCACCGCAGTCCGGGGAAGGGATGAGCAGTTCTTC | NA | many | TRBJ2-1 | TRBV6-1
CASSPTGGTDTQYF | TGTGCCAGCAGCCCGACAGGGGGGACAGATACGCAGTATTTT | TRBD1 | NA | TRBJ2-3 | TRBV14
CASSSTGNSGYTF | TGTGCCAGCAGTTCTACGGGGAACTCTGGCTACACCTTC | NA | NA | TRBJ1-2 | TRBV12-3/TRBV12-4
CASSMRTTRGPTNTGELFF | TGTGCCAGTAGTATGCGTACCACCAGGGGGCCCACGAACACCGGGGAGCTGTTTTTT | TRBD1 | many | TRBJ2-2 | TRBV19
CAITRNPDSPLHF | TGTGCCATCACGCGCAACCCGGATTCACCCCTCCACTTT | NA | many | TRBJ1-6 | TRBV10-3
CTSSLGNRDLNTEAFF | TGTACCAGCAGCTTAGGGAACAGGGACTTGAACACTGAAGCTTTCTTT | NA | NA | TRBJ1-1 | TRBV7-8
CAGGLRVNTEAFF | TGTGCTGGTGGTTTGAGGGTGAACACTGAAGCTTTCTTT | NA | few | TRBJ1-1 | TRBV12-5
CASSFPESMNTEAFF | TGCGCCAGCAGCTTCCCCGAGTCAATGAACACTGAAGCTTTCTTT | NA | NA | TRBJ1-1 | TRBV5-1